This TCR beta chain came from a study of Tregs in tolerant kidney transplant recipients. The CDR3 runs 14 residues. In germline, CDR1 is SGHTA, CDR2 FQGTGA. V lost 5 bases to trimming and J lost 5 bases; unmatched junction nucleotides: 8. Using immunoSEQ multiplex PCR, the repertoire was profiled, and TCRdb retains in-frame clones only, with some absent. The table records tens of thousands of clones, 91% of them present only once. Related graft donors supplied nonmyeloablative bone marrow transplants, and mixed chimerism was transient. The clonotype originates from a human patient who received a combined kidney and bone marrow transplant. Some T cells may possibly be graft donor cells. The chain employs TRBV7-3 and TRBJ1-1, with 7 nucleotides matching TRBD1. This sample comprised CD8+ T cells from blood (PBMCs), obtained 24 months after the transplant. CDR3 nucleotide sequence: TGTGCCAGCAGCCCCACAGGGGTTCCTACTGAAGCTTTCTTT. Its protein product is CASSPTGVPTEAFF.